The clone carrying this T cell receptor beta chain was detected only a few times. Its antigen is not known. This sample was taken from a study of radiation and T cells in renal cell carcinoma. Study-wide points: Top 100 clonotypes averaged about 54% in irradiated versus about 45% in nephrectomy-only tumors.

Treatment specified: 15 Gy SBRT to primary tumor, nephrectomy 4 weeks later. Nephrectomy followed 15 Gy stereotactic body radiation by 4 weeks. The patient's renal cell carcinoma had clear cell pathology. Generated by immunoSEQ multiplex PCR, the TCRdb table keeps only in-frame clones and is missing some. The sample lists some 20,000 clones, around 49% seen once, with around 15% in the top ten. The V end lost 5 bases, the J end lost 4 bases, and 15 bases lay between the germline ends. This CDR3 spans 15 amino acids. Germline V lookup: CDR1 ENHRY, CDR2 SYGVKD. J is TRBJ1-5 and V is TRBV10-3; possibly TRBD1 for D (6 bases). The sample consisted of tumor tissue, taken from a patient whose treatment included radiotherapy and nephrectomy. The receptor's source is a woman between 50 and 59 years old with renal cell carcinoma. CDR3 sequence (DNA): TGTGCCATCAGTCCGGGTGAGGGGGGTAATCAGCCCCAGCATTTT. Its translation: CAISPGEGGNQPQHF.